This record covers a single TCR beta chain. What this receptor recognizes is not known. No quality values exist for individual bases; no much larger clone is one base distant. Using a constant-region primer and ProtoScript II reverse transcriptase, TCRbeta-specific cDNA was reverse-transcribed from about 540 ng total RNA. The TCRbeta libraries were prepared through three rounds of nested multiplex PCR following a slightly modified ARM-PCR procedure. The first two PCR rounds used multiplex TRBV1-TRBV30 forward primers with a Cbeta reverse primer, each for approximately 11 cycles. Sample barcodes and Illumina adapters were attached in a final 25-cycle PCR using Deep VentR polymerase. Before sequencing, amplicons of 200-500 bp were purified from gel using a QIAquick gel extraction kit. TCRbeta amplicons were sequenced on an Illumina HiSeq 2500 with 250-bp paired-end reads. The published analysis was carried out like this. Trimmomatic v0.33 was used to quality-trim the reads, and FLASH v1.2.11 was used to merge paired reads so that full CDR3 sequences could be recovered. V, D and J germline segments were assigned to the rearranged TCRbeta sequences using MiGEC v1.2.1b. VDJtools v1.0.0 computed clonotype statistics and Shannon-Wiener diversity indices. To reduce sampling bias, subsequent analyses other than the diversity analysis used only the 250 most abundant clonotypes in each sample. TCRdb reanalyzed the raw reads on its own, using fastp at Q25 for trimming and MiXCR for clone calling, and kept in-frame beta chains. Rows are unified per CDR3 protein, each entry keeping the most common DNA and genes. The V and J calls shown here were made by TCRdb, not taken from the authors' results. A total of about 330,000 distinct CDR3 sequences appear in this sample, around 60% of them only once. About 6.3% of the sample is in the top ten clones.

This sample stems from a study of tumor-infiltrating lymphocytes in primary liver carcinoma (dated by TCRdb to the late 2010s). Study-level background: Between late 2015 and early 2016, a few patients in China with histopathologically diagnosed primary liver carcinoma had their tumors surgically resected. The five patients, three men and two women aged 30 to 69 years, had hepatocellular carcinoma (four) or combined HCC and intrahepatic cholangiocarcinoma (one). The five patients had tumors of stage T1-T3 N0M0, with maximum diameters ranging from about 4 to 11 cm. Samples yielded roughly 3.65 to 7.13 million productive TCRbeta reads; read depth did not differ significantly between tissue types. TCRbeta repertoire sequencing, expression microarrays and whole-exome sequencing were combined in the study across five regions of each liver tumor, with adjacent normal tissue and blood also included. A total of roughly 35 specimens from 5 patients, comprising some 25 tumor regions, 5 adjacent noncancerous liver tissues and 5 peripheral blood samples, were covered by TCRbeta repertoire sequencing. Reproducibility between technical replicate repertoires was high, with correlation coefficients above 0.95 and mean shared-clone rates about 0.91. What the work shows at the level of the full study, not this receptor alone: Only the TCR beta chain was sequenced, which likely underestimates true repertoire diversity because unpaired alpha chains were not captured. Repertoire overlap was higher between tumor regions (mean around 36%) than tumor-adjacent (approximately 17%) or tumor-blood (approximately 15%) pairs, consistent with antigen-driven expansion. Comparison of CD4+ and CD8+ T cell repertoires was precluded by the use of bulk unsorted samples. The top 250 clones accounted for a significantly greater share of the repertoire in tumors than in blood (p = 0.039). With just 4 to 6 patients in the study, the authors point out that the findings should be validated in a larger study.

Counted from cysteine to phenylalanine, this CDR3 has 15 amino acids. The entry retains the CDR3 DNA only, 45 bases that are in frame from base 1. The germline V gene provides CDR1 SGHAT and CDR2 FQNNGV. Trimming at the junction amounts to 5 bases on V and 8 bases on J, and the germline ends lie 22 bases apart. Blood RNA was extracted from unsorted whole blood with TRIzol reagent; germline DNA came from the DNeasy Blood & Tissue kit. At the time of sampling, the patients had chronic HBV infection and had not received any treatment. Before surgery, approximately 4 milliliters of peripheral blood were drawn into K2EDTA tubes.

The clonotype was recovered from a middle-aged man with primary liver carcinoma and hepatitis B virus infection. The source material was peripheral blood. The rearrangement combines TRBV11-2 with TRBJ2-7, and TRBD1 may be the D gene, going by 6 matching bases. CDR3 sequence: CASSPLGAEYHKQYF. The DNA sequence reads TGTGCCAGCAGCCCTTTGGGGGCAGAGTATCACAAGCAGTACTTC.